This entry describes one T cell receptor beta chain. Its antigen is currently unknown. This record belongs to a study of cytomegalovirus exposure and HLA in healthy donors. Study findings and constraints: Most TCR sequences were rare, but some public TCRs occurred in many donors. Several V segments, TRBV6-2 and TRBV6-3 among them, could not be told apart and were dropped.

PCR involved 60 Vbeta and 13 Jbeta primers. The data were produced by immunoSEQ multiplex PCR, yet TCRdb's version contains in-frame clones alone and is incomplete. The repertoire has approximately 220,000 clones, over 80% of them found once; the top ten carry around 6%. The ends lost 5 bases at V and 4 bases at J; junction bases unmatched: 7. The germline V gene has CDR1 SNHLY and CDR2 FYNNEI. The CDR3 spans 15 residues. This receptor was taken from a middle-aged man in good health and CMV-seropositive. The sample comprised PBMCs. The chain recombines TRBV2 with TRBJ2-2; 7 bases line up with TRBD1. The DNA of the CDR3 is TGTGCCAGCAGTCTCCACAGGGGAATCACCGGGGAGCTGTTTTTT. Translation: CASSLHRGITGELFF.